This T cell receptor (beta chain) was sequenced during a study of cytomegalovirus exposure and HLA in healthy donors. Study in general: From donors who were HLA-typed, an early data release held 80 million to 95 million unique TCRs.

PCR involved 60 Vbeta and 13 Jbeta primers. As handled by the study authors: There were around 80 million unique TCR beta chains by a later count, and some 10 million of them were shared. Assay used: immunoSEQ multiplex PCR; TCRdb lists only in-frame clones, some missing. V, J and clone size are taken as reported in that table, and D and trimming were inferred from the DNA itself. The sample has some 95,000 clones, 78% seen once. The germline V gene encodes CDR1 SSHAT and CDR2 FNYEAQ (reference sequence). The CDR3 totals 14 residues. Of note for this clone: Antigen: not known. One end of the junction fails to match germline, which may point to a read error.

Regarding the study as a whole: What a later analysis showed was that several of the most significant clusters appeared linked to common viral pathogens. CMV serostatus was the sole immune exposure data available.

The source of this sequence is a woman aged 40 to 50 in good health and CMV-seropositive. The sequencing sample was made of PBMCs. The V gene is TRBV7-7, the J gene TRBJ2-2, with D perhaps TRBD2 (5 bases). The CDR3 protein is CASSSAGPTGELFF. CDR3 in DNA: TGTGCTAGCAGCTCGGCGGGTCCCACCGGGGAGCTGTTTTTT.